This paragraph reports one T cell receptor beta chain. The antigen is not known. The germline CDR1 and CDR2 sequences are MDHEN and SYDVKM. CDR3 length: 15 amino acids. The sample originates from a study of cytomegalovirus exposure and HLA in healthy donors. Whole-study results and caveats: Looking again later, the authors saw that most CMV-associated TCR beta chains seemed HLA-restricted. CMV antigen specificity of three CMV-associated chains was confirmed in vitro.

A multiplex PCR was run with 60 Vbeta primers and 13 Jbeta primers. Authors' methods: Some 12 million shared chains were among the 80 million or so unique TCR beta chains that a later analysis counted. Clones were read by immunoSEQ multiplex PCR, and TCRdb kept only the in-frame ones, dropping some. V, J and clone size were drawn from that table, and D and trimming were deduced from the DNA. The sample holds roughly 150,000 clones; just over 75% are singletons and the top ten take about 1%. Sequenced sample: PBMCs. V and J are TRBV28 and TRBJ1-4, with D maybe TRBD1 (5 bases). This clonotype originated in a woman between 40 and 50 years old in good health and CMV-seronegative. The DNA for the CDR3 is TGTGCTGGGGGTGGGGCGGGGGCAACTAATGAAAAACTGTTTTTT. It translates to CAGGGAGATNEKLFF.